This T cell receptor (beta chain) was obtained from a study of CXCR3-negative and CXCR3-positive naive CD8 T cells. This clonotype is identified as medium-sized from frequency. Its antigen is currently unknown. Overall study results and limits: When CXCR3-positive naive cells were set against CXCR3-negative naive cells, the former had more hydrophobic TRB CDR3s.

The TRB libraries of cDNA were built by UMI-labeled 5' RACE. Using the 5' RACE reads, TCRdb records one entry per CDR3 protein without DNA. This table holds 70,000 to 100,000 distinct CDR3 sequences. Sorting yielded triplicates of 300,000 cells for each CD8+ T cell subset. The clonotype comes from a human donor in good health. Some clones in this sample may be carry-over from other donors' samples. Material for sequencing was naive CXCR3- CD8+ T cells from blood. Subset in this sample: CD45RO-CCR7+CD27+CD95- naive CD8+ T cells lacking CXCR3 (TNR3-).

The CDR3 reads CASSFGSGDNVETQYF. V and J are TRBV7-7 and TRBJ2-5; TCRdb picks TRBD1, but there is no DNA to check that call. CDR1 and CDR2 (germline): SSHAT, FNYEAQ (reference sequence). The CDR3 length is 16 residues. Filled out from reference TRBV7-7 and TRBJ2-5, the complete variable domain reads GAGVSQSPRYKVTKRGQDVTLRCDPISSHATLYWYQQALGQGPEFLTYFNYEAQPDKSGLPSDRFSAERPEGSISTLTIQRTEQRDSAMYRCASSFGSGDNVETQYFGPGTRLLVL.